This T cell receptor beta chain originates from a study of blood T cell repertoires in COVID-19 (dated by TCRdb to the early 2020s). Regarding the complete study: Samples from collaborators originated in the United States, Italy and Spain and spanned both the acute and convalescent phases of COVID-19. The prospective study material was composed of cDNA or gDNA derived from T cells, B-cell-depleted T cells, or PBMCs. The dataset comprised deeply sampled blood TCRbeta repertoires from subjects exposed to, actively infected with, or recovered from COVID-19. The repertoires were released in a freely available public database meant as a resource for research on the immune response to SARS-CoV-2. The samples were drawn from two sources: the first 160 participants of the ongoing ImmuneRACE study, and 1,200 or so subjects contributed by 6 global collaborators. A de-identified subject ID, COVID-19 status, age in years and sex were almost always included in the sample metadata. HLA class I and class II types, where available, came from metadata supplied by the sample provider rather than from assay-based typing.

On this clone: The specificity of this receptor is unknown. No per-base quality is available; no much larger clone lies one base away.

Paper-wide results and their limitations: Clinical and demographic metadata were provided uncurated, with the amount varying by source and participant.

Each collaborating institution followed its own protocols to collect whole blood in K2EDTA tubes. For TCRbeta analysis, collaborator samples were shipped as frozen whole blood, as isolated PBMCs, or as DNA extracted from either sample type. TCRbeta CDR3 regions were amplified from genomic DNA by means of the immunoSEQ Assay, a bias-controlled multiplex PCR. The study's own analysis went as follows. The number of nucleated cells in each sample was estimated from the amplification of reference gene primers within the assay. To quantify the absolute abundance of each unique TCRbeta CDR3 rearrangement, sequence reads were collapsed and filtered. For each sample, productive Simpson clonality was calculated as the square root of Simpson's diversity index across productive rearrangements. Drawn from immuneACCESS, this table holds only the in-frame rearrangements with V and J called that TCRdb kept. Clones are partly lost; checked studies trace under half to an unresolved V gene and leave the rest unexplained. V and J calls and clone size follow that table, whereas D and trimming were derived from the DNA. The sample has under 200,000 clones on record, approximately 86% of them singletons. The ten largest clones add up to about 0.95% of the sample.

CDR1 MDHEN and CDR2 SYDVKM are derived from the germline V gene. From its cysteine to its phenylalanine, the CDR3 spans 15 amino acids. This entry keeps only the CDR3 DNA: 45 bases, framed from base 1. V lost 5 bases and J lost 8 bases, and the count of bases not matched to a germline gene is 11. Sequenced material: peripheral blood. This TCR derives from a man younger than 35 with acute or convalescent COVID-19. The V and J segments used are TRBV28 and TRBJ1-5; the central 8 bases match TRBD1. DNA sequence: TGTGCCAGCAGTGCCAGGGGACAGGTGAAAGAGCCCCAGCATTTT. Protein translation: CASSARGQVKEPQHF.